The 14 T cell receptor beta chains reported below all come from one sample, sequenced in a study of pediatric ulcerative colitis. TCRdb keeps only in-frame clones here, not all; method: immunoSEQ multiplex PCR. The repertoire holds some 15,000 clones, with approximately 80% as singletons. During colonoscopy, one to two rectal pinch biopsies were collected. The material sequenced was gut tissue. Source of these receptors: a boy between 10 and 17 years old who was a control in a study of pediatric ulcerative colitis.

Note on this clone: Since a much larger clone is just one base distant, this may be a read error. Other DNA sequences in the sample encode the same CDR3. V gene TRBV7-6 combines with J gene TRBJ1-1, with TRBD1 as a possible D gene (5 bases). Between the trimmed V and J ends, which lost 4 bases and 4 bases, there was a span of 10 bases. Germline values: CDR1 SGHVS, CDR2 FNYEAQ. This CDR3 contains 13 residues. CDR3 sequence: CASSSQGGTEAFF. In DNA, the CDR3 is TGTGCCAGCAGCTCGCAGGGAGGCACTGAAGCTTTCTTT.

This chain links TRBV6-5 with TRBJ2-2; D is unclear. The V end lost 7 bases, the J end lost 8 bases, and 14 bases lay between the germline ends. The CDR3 extends over 13 amino acids. The germline CDR1 and CDR2 sequences are MNHEY and SVGAGI. The CDR3 nucleotides are TGTGCCAGCACCCTTTTGCTGGCAGGGGAGCTGTTTTTT. It specifies CASTLLLAGELFF.

The chain has TRBV27 and TRBJ2-7; D unclear. The CDR3 has 13 residues. V lost 9 bases and J 0 bases, leaving 12 bases between the germline ends. The germline gives CDR1 MNHEY, CDR2 SMNVEV (reference sequence). The CDR3 is CASGPAGSYEQYF. In DNA, the CDR3 is TGTGCCAGTGGGCCGGCCGGCTCCTACGAGCAGTACTTC.

This rearrangement joins TRBV18 to TRBJ1-1; 10 bases align to TRBD1. Trimming took 7 bases from V and 4 from J; bases not matched to a gene: 3. Germline V lookup: CDR1 KGHSH, CDR2 LQKENI. CDR3 size: 13 residues. CDR3 sequence (DNA): TGTGCCAGCTTGGGACAGGGGAGCACTGAAGCTTTCTTT. It is translated as CASLGQGSTEAFF.

This rearrangement joins TRBV27 to TRBJ2-1; D uncertain. V was pared by 7 bases and J by 4 bases, with 5 bases between. Germline CDR1 and CDR2: MNHEY and SMNVEV (reference sequence). The CDR3 is 11 residues long. CDR3 sequence (DNA): TGTGCCAGCACCGGGTACAATGAGCAGTTCTTC. Its translation is CASTGYNEQFF.

This clone ranks as medium-sized (0.01 to 0.1%). This chain connects TRBV9 to TRBJ1-4; D may be TRBD1 (6 bases). Per germline, CDR1 SGDLS and CDR2 YYNGEE. The CDR3 consists of 14 residues. Trimming removed 0 bases from V and 6 bases from J, with 9 bases in between. The CDR3 nucleotides read TGTGCCAGCAGCGTAGGGAACAGGGATGAAAAACTGTTTTTT. Amino acids: CASSVGNRDEKLFF.

The rearrangement uses TRBV2 and TRBJ1-2; D is undetermined. The CDR3 consists of 13 residues. V lost 0 bases and J lost 4, with 6 bases in between. Per the germline V gene, CDR1 is SNHLY and CDR2 is FYNNEI. The CDR3 nucleotides are TGTGCCAGCAGTGAAGCGATAGGCTATGGCTACACCTTC. Encoded protein: CASSEAIGYGYTF. Supplemented by reference TRBV2 and TRBJ1-2, the full variable domain reads EPEVTQTPSHQVTQMGQEVILRCVPISNHLYFYWYRQILGQKVEFLVSFYNNEISEKSEIFDDQFSVERPDGSNFTLKIRSTKLEDSAMYFCASSEAIGYGYTFGSGTRLTVV.

The chain carries TRBV10-2 and TRBJ2-5, with 8 positions matching TRBD1. Germline assignment: CDR1 WSHSY and CDR2 SAAADI. The CDR3 totals 12 residues. V was clipped by 6 bases and J by 4 bases; unmatched bases: 1. The CDR3 DNA sequence: TGCGCCAGCAGCACAGGGGGAGAGACCCAGTACTTC. Its translation is CASSTGGETQYF.

This chain links TRBV4-1 with TRBJ2-4; no definite D call. Germline assignment: CDR1 MGHRA and CDR2 YSYEKL. The length of the CDR3 is 20 residues. V lost 1 base and J 0 bases, leaving 22 bases between the germline ends. CDR3 region: CASSQAPPGPGQVAKNIQYF. The DNA for the CDR3 is TGCGCCAGCAGCCAAGCCCCACCCGGACCTGGCCAGGTAGCCAAAAACATTCAGTACTTC.

V usage is TRBV23-1 and J usage is TRBJ1-5, with D possibly TRBD1 on 5 matching bases. TRBV23-1 counts as an open reading frame of uncertain function. V dropped 7 bases and J dropped 6 bases, with 13 bases sitting between them. This CDR3 comprises 13 residues. The CDR3 nucleotides read TGCGCCAGCACACCGGGACGGAGTCAGCCCCAGCATTTT. Translating it yields CASTPGRSQPQHF.

This chain uses TRBV7-3 with TRBJ1-2; 7 bases fit TRBD1. Trimming at V came to 4 bases and at J to 8 bases, leaving 7 bases not matched to a gene. The CDR3 has 13 amino acids. CDR1 and CDR2 (germline): SGHTA, FQGTGA. CDR3 residues: CASSSTTGEGYTF. The CDR3 DNA sequence: TGTGCCAGCAGCTCAACAACAGGGGAAGGCTACACCTTC.

The gene calls are TRBV7-3 and TRBJ2-2, with 7 bases fitting TRBD1. Trimming removed 0 bases from V and 7 bases from J; junction bases left unmatched: 8. Per the germline V gene, CDR1 is SGHTA and CDR2 is FQGTGA. The CDR3 loop spans 16 amino acids. The CDR3 is CASSLTGQVSHGELFF. CDR3 in DNA: TGTGCCAGCAGCTTAACTGGACAGGTTTCCCACGGGGAGCTGTTTTTT.

This clone appeared once. The chain combines TRBV5-4 with TRBJ2-1; 10 bases are shared with TRBD2. CDR1 is SGHNT, CDR2 YYREEE, per germline (reference sequence). CDR3 length: 17 residues. Trimming cost V 4 bases and J 6 bases; bases outside gene matches: 13. The CDR3 sequence is CASSLGGASGSGNEQFF. In DNA, the CDR3 is TGTGCCAGCAGCCTGGGCGGGGCTAGCGGGAGTGGCAATGAGCAGTTCTTC.

This sequence joins TRBV7-9 and TRBJ2-3; 12 nucleotides agree with TRBD2. Losses at the gene ends were 9 bases for V and 7 bases for J; bases not matched to a gene: 20. The CDR3 covers 18 residues. Germline V gene data show CDR1 as SEHNR and CDR2 as FQNEAQ (reference sequence). The CDR3 nucleotides are TGTGCCAGTGAGATCCGGACCCCTCTAGCGGGAGGGCCATATACGCAGTATTTT. This codes for CASEIRTPLAGGPYTQYF.